This entry lists 8 T cell receptor beta chains sequenced from one sample in a study of shared clonotypes between healthy human individuals (dated by TCRdb to 2020 to 2021). The library relied on the immunoSEQ multiplex PCR assay. The immuneACCESS repertoire file appears here via TCRdb, limited to in-frame rearrangements. These files lack a portion of the clones; in checked studies, under half of the deficit traces to unresolved V genes, and the cause of the others is not known. This sample is represented by 2 million to 2.5 million clones; approximately 90% of them were singletons. Jointly, the top ten make up 0.3% to 0.45% of the sample. The sample taken for sequencing was naive CD4+ T cells from PBMCs. The sample's cell subset or site, from its label and the paper: CD45RA+ positively selected. The receptor source for this set is a young man in good health. Some clones in this sample may be carry-over from other donors' samples.

This chain connects TRBV11-2 to TRBJ2-1; 14 nucleotides align to TRBD2. CDR1 is SGHAT and CDR2 is FQNNGV in the germline V gene. The V and J ends lost 2 bases and 10 bases, in that order; junction bases with no gene match: 1. The CDR3 loop spans 14 amino acids. This CDR3 is CASSLRLAGGEQFF. DNA for the CDR3: TGTGCCAGCAGCTTACGACTAGCGGGGGGGGAGCAGTTCTTC.

The rearrangement uses TRBV27 and TRBJ1-2; TRBD1 is a possible D gene (5 bases). Trimming took 4 bases from V and 5 from J, leaving 14 bases between them. The CDR3 covers 14 residues. The germline CDR1 and CDR2 sequences are MNHEY and SMNVEV (reference sequence). In nucleotides, the CDR3 is TGTGCCAGCAGTTCCTCGGGGCGGGGGTATGGCTACACCTTC. This gives the protein CASSSSGRGYGYTF.

The chain recombines TRBV6-1 with TRBJ1-1; D possibly corresponds to TRBD1 (6 bases). The CDR3 loop spans 15 amino acids. V lost 7 bases and J lost 0, with 15 bases in between. The germline CDR1 and CDR2 sequences are MNHNS and SASEGT. The CDR3 region is CASTRGGPMNTEAFF. The CDR3 bases are TGTGCCAGCACTAGAGGGGGACCAATGAACACTGAAGCTTTCTTT.

The chain combines TRBV7-6 with TRBJ2-3; D remains unclear. The germline V and J ends were trimmed by 1 base and 4 bases, with 9 bases remaining between them. The CDR3 is made up of 14 amino acids. CDR1 is SGHVS, CDR2 FNYEAQ, per germline. CDR3 protein: CASSLGRLADTQYF. The CDR3 DNA reads TGTGCCAGCAGCTTAGGCCGCTTGGCAGATACGCAGTATTTT.

The rearrangement uses TRBV7-9 and TRBJ1-2; a weak D match, TRBD1 (6 bases). Germline lookup yields CDR1 SEHNR and CDR2 FQNEAQ (reference sequence). V lost 1 base to trimming and J lost 8 bases, with 17 bases between them. This CDR3 region has 15 residues. The CDR3 protein is CASSLGGGSSQGYTF. CDR3 in DNA: TGTGCCAGCAGCTTAGGTGGGGGCTCCAGCCAAGGCTACACCTTC. The full variable domain, its missing parts supplied by reference TRBV7-9 and TRBJ1-2, is DTGVSQNPRHKITKRGQNVTFRCDPISEHNRLYWYRQTLGQGPEFLTYFQNEAQLEKSRLLSDRFSAERPKGSFSTLEIQRTEQGDSAMYLCASSLGGGSSQGYTFGSGTRLTVV.

The rearrangement links TRBV7-9 to TRBJ2-4; 7 nucleotides agree with TRBD1. The length of the CDR3 is 18 residues. Germline V gene data show CDR1 as SEHNR and CDR2 as FQNEAQ (reference sequence). V gave up 1 base and J gave up 1 base; unmatched junction bases: 10. In DNA, the CDR3 is TGTGCCAGCAGCTTAGATTGGGGACAGTTTGGTGCCAAAAACATTCAGTACTTC. Translation gives CASSLDWGQFGAKNIQYF.

The chain employs TRBV4-2 and TRBJ1-2; tentative D call: TRBD1 (6 bases). Trimming took 3 bases from V and 3 from J, leaving 23 bases between them. This CDR3 spans 18 amino acids. Germline V gene lookup returns CDR1 LGHNA and CDR2 YNFKEQ. The DNA of the CDR3 is TGTGCCAGCAGCCAGGGCCTAGGACAGACCTTTCTCCACTATGGCTACACCTTC. Protein product: CASSQGLGQTFLHYGYTF.

The V call is TRBV29-1, the J call TRBJ2-1, with D uncertain. This CDR3 is built from 14 residues. The V end was cut by 3 bases, the J end by 6 bases, with 15 bases between. Per germline, CDR1 SQVTM and CDR2 ANQGSEA. The CDR3 nucleotides are TGCAGCGTTGACCGGCCAGGTGTAGGCAATGAGCAGTTCTTC. Translation: CSVDRPGVGNEQFF.